This T cell receptor beta chain comes out of a study of CD8+CD57+ T cells in acquired aplastic anemia. Across the whole study: The DNA of sorted CD4+ and CD8+ cells averaged approximately 3.3 ug. Findings of the study overall: Patients and controls were not found to differ significantly in CD8+ Simpson's diversity.

This clonotype was found many times. The antigen remains undetermined. TCR beta VDJ and CDR3 profiles were obtained from a genomic DNA template. Via MiXCR, TCRdb re-called the reads, giving one row per CDR3 protein. Among 100,000 to 150,000 distinct CDR3 sequences listed, around 48% were seen once. CDR3 length equals 15 residues. Germline CDR1 reads SGHVS; CDR2 reads FQNEAQ. The V gene lost 7 bases and the J gene lost 4 bases, with 19 bases spanning the gap. This TCR came from a human donor in good health, serving as a control. The chain links TRBV7-8 to TRBJ2-5; D is unresolved. Sequencing input: sorted CD4+, CD8+, or CD8+CD57+ T cells (not recorded which) from PBMCs. The CDR3 loop is CASILSPGLAETQYF. The DNA of the CDR3 is TGTGCCAGCATCCTCTCCCCTGGTCTGGCAGAGACCCAGTACTTC.